The next 8 T cell receptor beta chains were all read from a single sample in a study of blood T cell repertoires in COVID-19. The repertoire was sequenced with immunoSEQ multiplex PCR; TCRdb's copy has only in-frame clones and lacks some. The table shows around 100,000 clones, with 80% to 90% occurring only once. The sample comprised peripheral blood. All receptors come from a human donor with acute or convalescent COVID-19. The donor label of this sample is uncertain.

The count of this clone is one. This sequence joins TRBV3-1 (or the pseudogene TRBV3-2) and TRBJ2-2; possible D gene TRBD2, 5 bases. The germline CDR1 and CDR2 sequences are LGHDT and YNNKEL (reference sequence). The CDR3 is made up of 13 amino acids. Trimming stripped 4 bases from V and 6 bases from J, with 9 bases between. CDR3 nucleotides: TGTGCCAGCAGCCTTAGCGCCCCCGGGGAGCTGTTTTTT. It translates to CASSLSAPGELFF.

The chain carries TRBV15 and TRBJ2-3; 11 bases are shared with TRBD1. The CDR3 runs 16 residues. Germline values: CDR1 LNHNV, CDR2 YYDKDF (reference sequence). V shed 5 bases and J 2 bases; nucleotides not matched to a gene: 6. In nucleotides, the CDR3 is TGTGCCACCAGCCGCGGACAGGGGGCTAACACAGATACGCAGTATTTT. Amino acid sequence: CATSRGQGANTDTQYF. The full variable domain, in which reference TRBV15 and TRBJ2-3 provide the parts outside the CDR3, is DAMVIQNPRYQVTQFGKPVTLSCSQTLNHNVMYWYQQKSSQAPKLLFHYYDKDFNNEADTPDNFQSRRPNTSFCFLDIRSPGLGDTAMYLCATSRGQGANTDTQYFGPGTRLTVL.

The chain combines TRBV5-1 with TRBJ2-3, with a possible D match to TRBD2 (5 bases). From germline, CDR1 is SGHRS and CDR2 YFSETQ. V lost 2 bases to trimming and J lost 6 bases, with 16 bases between them. This CDR3 has 15 amino acids. The CDR3 region is CASSFTGNPTDTQYF. The CDR3 DNA reads TGCGCCAGCAGCTTCACCGGGAACCCAACGGATACGCAGTATTTT. The whole variable domain, remainder taken from reference TRBV5-1 and TRBJ2-3, is KAGVTQTPRYLIKTRGQQVTLSCSPISGHRSVSWYQQTPGQGLQFLFEYFSETQRNKGNFPGRFSGRQFSNSRSEMNVSTLELGDSALYLCASSFTGNPTDTQYFGPGTRLTVL.

The genes are TRBV13 and TRBJ2-7; TRBD1 matches at 9 bases. Unmatched junction bases numbered 7, after V lost 10 bases and J lost 6 bases. The CDR3 totals 12 residues. Germline V CDR1 and CDR2: PRHDT, FYEKMQ (reference sequence). The CDR3 spells CATRTGDLEQYF. The CDR3 DNA sequence: TGTGCCACCCGGACAGGGGATCTCGAGCAGTACTTC.

The chain has TRBV29-1 and TRBJ2-7, with 7 bases aligning to TRBD2. CDR3 length: 12 amino acids. CDR1 SQVTM and CDR2 ANQGSEA come from the germline V gene. V trimming: 1 base; J trimming: 4 bases; junction bases outside the gene matches: 1. Here the CDR3 DNA reads TGCAGCGTTGAAGGGGGGGGTTACGAGCAGTACTTC. It translates to CSVEGGGYEQYF.

V gene TRBV12-5 combines with J gene TRBJ2-3; possibly TRBD2 for D (5 bases). CDR3 size: 12 residues. Trimming removed 7 bases from V and 1 base from J, with 6 bases in between. Germline CDR1 reads LGHNT; CDR2 reads FRNRAP. In DNA, the CDR3 is TGTGCTAGTGCCGGGGGCACAGATACGCAGTATTTT. It codes for CASAGGTDTQYF. Full variable domain (rest looked up from reference TRBV12-5 and TRBJ2-3): DARVTQTPRHKVTEMGQEVTMRCQPILGHNTVFWYRQTMMQGLELLAYFRNRAPLDDSGMPKDRFSAEMPDATLATLKIQPSEPRDSAVYFCASAGGTDTQYFGPGTRLTVL.

The chain is built from TRBV7-3 and TRBJ2-1, with D maybe TRBD2 (6 bases). With 1 base removed from V and 5 bases from J, the gap between germline ends came to 12 bases. The germline CDR1 and CDR2 sequences are SGHTA and FQGTGA. This CDR3 is 15 amino acids long. CDR3 bases: TGTGCCAGCAGCTTAAGTACGGGGACTCACAATGAGCAGTTCTTC. Residues: CASSLSTGTHNEQFF.

The chain combines TRBV29-1 with TRBJ2-5; weak D call: TRBD1 (6 bases). Germline V lookup: CDR1 SQVTM, CDR2 ANQGSEA. The CDR3 extends over 13 amino acids. The V and J ends lost 7 bases and 0 bases respectively, with 12 bases between them. CDR3 sequence: CSAEGQYQETQYF. The CDR3 coding sequence is TGCAGCGCCGAAGGACAGTACCAAGAGACCCAGTACTTC.